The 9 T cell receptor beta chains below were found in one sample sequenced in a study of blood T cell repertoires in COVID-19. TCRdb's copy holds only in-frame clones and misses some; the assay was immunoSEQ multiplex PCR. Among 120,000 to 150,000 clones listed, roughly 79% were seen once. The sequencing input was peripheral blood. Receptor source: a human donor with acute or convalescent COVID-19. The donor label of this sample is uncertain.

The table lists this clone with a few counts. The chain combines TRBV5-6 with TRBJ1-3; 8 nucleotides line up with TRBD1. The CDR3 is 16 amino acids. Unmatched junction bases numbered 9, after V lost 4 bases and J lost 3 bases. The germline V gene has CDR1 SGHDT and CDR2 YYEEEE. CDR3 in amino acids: CASSADTGGSGNTIYF. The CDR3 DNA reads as TGTGCCAGCAGCGCCGACACAGGGGGAAGTGGAAACACCATATATTTT.

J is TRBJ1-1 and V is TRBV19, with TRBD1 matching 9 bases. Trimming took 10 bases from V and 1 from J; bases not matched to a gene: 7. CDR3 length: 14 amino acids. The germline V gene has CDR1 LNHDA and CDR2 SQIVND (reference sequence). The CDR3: CATIPGQGNTEAFF. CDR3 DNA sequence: TGTGCCACTATTCCGGGACAGGGGAACACTGAAGCTTTCTTT.

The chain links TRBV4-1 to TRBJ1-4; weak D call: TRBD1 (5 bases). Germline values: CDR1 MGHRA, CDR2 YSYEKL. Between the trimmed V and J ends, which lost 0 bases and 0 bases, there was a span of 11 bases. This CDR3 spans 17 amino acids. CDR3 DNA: TGCGCCAGCAGCCAAGATCCGCAGGGCGCAACTAATGAAAAACTGTTTTTT. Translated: CASSQDPQGATNEKLFF.

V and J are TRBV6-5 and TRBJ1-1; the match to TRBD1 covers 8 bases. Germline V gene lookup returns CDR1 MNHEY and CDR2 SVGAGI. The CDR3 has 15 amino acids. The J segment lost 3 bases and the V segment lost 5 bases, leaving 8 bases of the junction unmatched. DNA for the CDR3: TGTGCCAGCAGTCCCCGGACAGGGTGGGACACTGAAGCTTTCTTT. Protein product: CASSPRTGWDTEAFF.

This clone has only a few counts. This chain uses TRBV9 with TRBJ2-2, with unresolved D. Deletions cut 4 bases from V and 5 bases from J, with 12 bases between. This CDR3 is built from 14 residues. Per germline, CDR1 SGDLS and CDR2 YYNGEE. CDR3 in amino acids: CASSPPARTGELFF. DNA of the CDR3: TGTGCCAGCAGCCCCCCAGCGCGAACCGGGGAGCTGTTTTTT.

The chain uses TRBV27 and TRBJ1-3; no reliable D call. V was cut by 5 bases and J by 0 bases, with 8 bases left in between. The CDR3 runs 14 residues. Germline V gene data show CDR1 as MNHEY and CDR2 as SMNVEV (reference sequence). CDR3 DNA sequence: TGTGCCAGCAGTCCTTATTTCTCTGGAAACACCATATATTTT. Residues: CASSPYFSGNTIYF.

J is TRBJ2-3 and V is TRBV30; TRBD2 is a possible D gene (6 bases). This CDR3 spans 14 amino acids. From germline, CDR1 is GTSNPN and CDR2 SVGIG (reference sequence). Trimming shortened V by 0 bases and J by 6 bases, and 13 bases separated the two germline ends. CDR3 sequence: CAWSVGGAPDTQYF. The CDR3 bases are TGTGCCTGGAGTGTCGGCGGGGCGCCGGATACGCAGTATTTT.

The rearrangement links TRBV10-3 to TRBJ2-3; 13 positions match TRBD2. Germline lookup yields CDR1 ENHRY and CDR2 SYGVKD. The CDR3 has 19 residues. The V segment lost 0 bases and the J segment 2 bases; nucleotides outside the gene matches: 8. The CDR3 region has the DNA TGTGCCATCAGTGAGTCGACGGGACTAGCGGGGACCGTCACAGATACGCAGTATTTT. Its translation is CAISESTGLAGTVTDTQYF.

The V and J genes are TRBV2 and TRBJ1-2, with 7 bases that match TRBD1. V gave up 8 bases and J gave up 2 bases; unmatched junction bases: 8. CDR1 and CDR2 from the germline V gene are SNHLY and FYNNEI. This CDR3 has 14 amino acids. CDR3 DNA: TGTGCCAGCCGAAAGACAGGGTGGAACTATGGCTACACCTTC. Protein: CASRKTGWNYGYTF.